The clone carrying this TCR beta chain was counted many times. The antigen remains undetermined. These data come from a study of blood T cells in healthy people across ages. Regarding the study as a whole: Diversity figures based on one million T cells were deemed too low.

Germline loops: CDR1 LGHDT, CDR2 YNNKEL (reference sequence). This CDR3 contains 15 residues. Trimming cost V 1 base and J 7 bases; bases outside gene matches: 6. A J-beta primer mix and a sample-barcoded 5' primer were used in a second PCR of roughly 6 to 12 cycles. MiXCR, run by TCRdb on the 5' RACE reads, gives a single entry per CDR3 protein. The profile covers 650,000 to 900,000 distinct CDR3 sequences, with about 59% appearing a single time and 25% to 35% taken by the ten largest. The chain carries TRBV3-1 and TRBJ1-4; 7 bases align to TRBD1. The receptor was isolated from a man younger than 40 in good health. The sequencing input was blood. For the CDR3, the DNA is TGTGCCAGCAGCCAAGTAACAGGGGTGGCTGAAAAACTGTTTTTT. Its protein product is CASSQVTGVAEKLFF.